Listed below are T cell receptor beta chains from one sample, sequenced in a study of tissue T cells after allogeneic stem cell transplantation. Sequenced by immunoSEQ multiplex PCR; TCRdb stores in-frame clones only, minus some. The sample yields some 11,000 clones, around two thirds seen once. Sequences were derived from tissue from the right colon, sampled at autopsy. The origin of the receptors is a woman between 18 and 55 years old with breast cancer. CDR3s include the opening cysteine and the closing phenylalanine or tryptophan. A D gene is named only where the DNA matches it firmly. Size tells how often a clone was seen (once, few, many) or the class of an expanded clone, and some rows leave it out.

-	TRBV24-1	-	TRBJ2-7	CATSAGYEQYF	TGTGCCACCAGTGCGGGTTACGAGCAGTACTTC
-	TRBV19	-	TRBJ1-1	CASSIKGDTEAFF	TGTGCCAGTAGTATTAAGGGCGACACTGAAGCTTTCTTT
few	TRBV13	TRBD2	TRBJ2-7	CASSLSGGRDYYEQYF	TGTGCCAGCAGCTTATCCGGCGGGAGAGACTACTACGAGCAGTACTTC
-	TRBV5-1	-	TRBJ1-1	CASSLESVTEAFF	TGCGCCAGCAGCTTGGAAAGTGTTACTGAAGCTTTCTTT
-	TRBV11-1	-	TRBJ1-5	CASSLATGPEQPQHF	TGTGCCAGCAGCTTAGCCACAGGGCCCGAGCAGCCCCAGCATTTT
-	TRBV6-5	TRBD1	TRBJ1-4	CASRDPGTAEKLFF	TGTGCCAGCAGGGACCCCGGGACAGCTGAAAAACTGTTTTTT
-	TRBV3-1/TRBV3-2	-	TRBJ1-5	CASSQDSLTNQPQHF	TGTGCCAGCAGCCAAGATTCGCTGACTAATCAGCCCCAGCATTTT
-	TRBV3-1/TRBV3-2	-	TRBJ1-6	CASSQDGGSPLHF	TGTGCCAGCAGCCAAGACGGGGGTTCACCCCTCCACTTT
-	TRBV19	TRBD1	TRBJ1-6	CASSEGTGRPYNSPLHF	TGTGCCAGTAGTGAGGGGACAGGGAGACCCTATAATTCACCCCTCCACTTT
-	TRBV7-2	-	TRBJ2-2	CASSRVIGDRELFF	TGTGCCAGCAGCCGGGTGATAGGGGACCGGGAGCTGTTTTTT
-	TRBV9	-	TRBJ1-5	CASSEGFSNQPQHF	TGTGCCAGCAGCGAGGGATTTAGCAATCAGCCCCAGCATTTT
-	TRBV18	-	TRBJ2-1	CASSRRQTLNEQFF	TGTGCCAGCTCACGGCGGCAGACCCTCAATGAGCAGTTCTTC
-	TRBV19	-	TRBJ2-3	CASSMAGGSTDTQYF	TGTGCCAGTAGTATGGCGGGCGGGAGCACAGATACGCAGTATTTT
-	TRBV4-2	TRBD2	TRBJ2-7	CASRTSHSGGDSYEQYF	TGTGCCAGCAGAACCTCGCATTCTGGGGGGGATTCCTACGAGCAGTACTTC
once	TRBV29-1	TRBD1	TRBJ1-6	CSVAAGGTDSPLHF	TGCAGCGTTGCTGCAGGGGGAACCGATTCACCCCTCCACTTT
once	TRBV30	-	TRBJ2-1	CAWTTNPDSYEQFF	TGTGCCTGGACCACAAACCCCGACAGCTATGAGCAGTTCTTC
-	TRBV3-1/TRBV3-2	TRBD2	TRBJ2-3	CASSQAPLSLAGGPTADTQYF	TGTGCCAGCAGCCAAGCTCCATTGAGTCTAGCGGGGGGGCCCACGGCAGATACGCAGTATTTT
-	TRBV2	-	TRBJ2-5	CATRTDQETQYF	TGTGCAACAAGGACGGACCAAGAGACCCAGTACTTC
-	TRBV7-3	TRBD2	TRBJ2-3	CASSLLGGSTDTQYF	TGTGCCAGCAGCTTATTGGGGGGGAGCACAGATACGCAGTATTTT
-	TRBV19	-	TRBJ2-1	CASRLGSFSEQFF	TGTGCCAGTCGGCTAGGAAGTTTCAGTGAGCAGTTCTTC
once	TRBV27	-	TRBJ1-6	CASSAVRGFYNSPLHF	TGTGCCAGCAGTGCAGTGAGAGGGTTCTATAATTCACCCCTCCACTTT
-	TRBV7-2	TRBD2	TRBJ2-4	CASSFGRRETKNIQYF	TGTGCCAGCAGCTTCGGTCGGCGGGAGACCAAAAACATTCAGTACTTC
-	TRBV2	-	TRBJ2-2	CASTPNTGELFF	TGTGCCAGCACCCCTAACACCGGGGAGCTGTTTTTT
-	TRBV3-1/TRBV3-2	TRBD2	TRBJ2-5	CASSHQGMAGGEETQYF	TGTGCCAGCAGCCATCAGGGAATGGCGGGGGGGGAAGAGACCCAGTACTTC
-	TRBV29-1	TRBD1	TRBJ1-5	CSVRTGGNQPQHF	TGCAGCGTTCGGACAGGGGGCAATCAGCCCCAGCATTTT
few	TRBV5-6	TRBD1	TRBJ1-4	CASSWTTGIGTNEKLFF	TGTGCCAGCAGCTGGACGACAGGGATCGGGACTAATGAAAAACTGTTTTTT
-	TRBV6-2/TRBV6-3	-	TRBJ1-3	CASSYRFDRSSGNTIYF	TGTGCCAGCAGTTACCGATTCGACAGAAGCTCTGGAAACACCATATATTTT
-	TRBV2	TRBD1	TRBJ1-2	CASNIDRDSFGYTF	TGTGCCAGCAACATAGACAGGGATTCGTTTGGCTACACCTTC
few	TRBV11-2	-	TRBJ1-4	CASSLRASGTTNEKLFF	TGTGCCAGCAGCTTAAGGGCCTCAGGGACAACTAATGAAAAACTGTTTTTT
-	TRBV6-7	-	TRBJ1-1	CASSHGGDTEAFF	TGTGCCAGCAGTCACGGGGGGGACACTGAAGCTTTCTTT
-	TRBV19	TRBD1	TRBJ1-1	CASSLTGGTEAFF	TGTGCCAGTAGTTTGACAGGGGGAACTGAAGCTTTCTTT
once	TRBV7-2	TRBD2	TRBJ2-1	CASSNQGLVYEQFF	TGTGCCAGCAGCAACCAAGGACTAGTATATGAGCAGTTCTTC
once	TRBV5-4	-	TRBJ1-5	CASSLSGTNQPQHF	TGTGCCAGCAGCTTGTCTGGGACCAATCAGCCCCAGCATTTT
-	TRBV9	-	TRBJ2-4	CASSVAEGAYNIQYF	TGTGCCAGCAGCGTAGCGGAGGGGGCGTACAACATTCAGTACTTC
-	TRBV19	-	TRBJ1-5	CASSTTQGFRQPQHF	TGTGCCAGTAGCACTACCCAGGGTTTCCGTCAGCCCCAGCATTTT
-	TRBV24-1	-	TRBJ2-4	CATSDPGPKNIQYF	TGTGCCACCAGTGATCCGGGGCCAAAAAACATTCAGTACTTC
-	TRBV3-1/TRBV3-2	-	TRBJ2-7	CASSLTAPRDKKYF	TGTGCCAGCAGCCTAACGGCGCCCCGGGACAAAAAGTACTTC
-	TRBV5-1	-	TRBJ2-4	CASSLGDTKNIQYF	TGCGCCAGCAGCTTGGGGGACACAAAAAACATTCAGTACTTC
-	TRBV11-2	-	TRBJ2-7	CASSLEAFETYEQYF	TGTGCCAGCAGCTTAGAAGCGTTTGAGACCTACGAGCAGTACTTC
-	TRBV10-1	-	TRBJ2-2	CASSDRVTNTGELFF	TGCGCCAGCAGTGATAGGGTTACGAACACCGGGGAGCTGTTTTTT
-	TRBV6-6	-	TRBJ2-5	CASTSTGTHQRMTQYF	TGTGCCAGCACCTCGACCGGGACCCACCAGAGAATGACCCAGTACTTC
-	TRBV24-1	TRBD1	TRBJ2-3	CATSRGTGGLTDTQYF	TGTGCCACCAGCCGAGGGACAGGGGGCCTCACAGATACGCAGTATTTT
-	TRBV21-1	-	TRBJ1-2	CASGGGVCGYTF	TGTGCTAGTGGTGGGGGGGTATGTGGCTACACCTTC
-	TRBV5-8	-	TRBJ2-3	CASSLGPADTQYF	TGTGCCAGCAGCTTGGGACCGGCAGATACGCAGTATTTT
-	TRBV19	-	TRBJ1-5	CASRVGSNQPQHF	TGTGCCAGTAGGGTTGGTAGCAATCAGCCCCAGCATTTT
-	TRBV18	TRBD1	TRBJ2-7	CASSPRDSNYEQYF	TGTGCCAGCTCACCCCGGGACAGCAACTACGAGCAGTACTTC
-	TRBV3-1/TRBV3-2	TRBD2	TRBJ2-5	CASSKRVGTSGIQETQYF	TGTGCCAGCAGTAAGCGGGTCGGGACTAGCGGGATTCAAGAGACCCAGTACTTC
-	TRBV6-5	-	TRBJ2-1	CASGVAAYNEQFF	TGTGCCAGCGGGGTAGCGGCTTACAATGAGCAGTTCTTC
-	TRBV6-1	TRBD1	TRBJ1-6	CASSDLDRGTSPLHF	TGTGCCAGCAGTGATTTGGACAGGGGCACTTCACCCCTCCACTTT
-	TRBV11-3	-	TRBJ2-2	CASSLEAGNTGELFF	TGTGCCAGCAGCTTAGAAGCGGGGAACACCGGGGAGCTGTTTTTT
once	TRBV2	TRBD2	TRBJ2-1	CASSSGTSGGWGEQFF	TGTGCCAGCAGTAGCGGCACTAGCGGTGGGTGGGGTGAGCAGTTCTTC
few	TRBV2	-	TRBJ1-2	CASSGGAYGYTF	TGTGCCAGCAGTGGGGGGGCCTATGGCTACACCTTC
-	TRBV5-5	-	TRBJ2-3	CASSFLFRGSDTQYF	TGTGCCAGCAGCTTTTTGTTCCGGGGGTCAGATACGCAGTATTTT
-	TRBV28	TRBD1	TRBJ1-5	CASSVRDRGNQPQHF	TGTGCCAGCAGTGTCCGGGACAGGGGAAATCAGCCCCAGCATTTT
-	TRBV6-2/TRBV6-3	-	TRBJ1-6	CASSYSPNSPLHF	TGTGCCAGCAGTTACTCGCCTAATTCACCCCTCCACTTT